This entry describes one T cell receptor beta chain. This record belongs to a study of blood T cell repertoires in COVID-19. Deletions cut 5 bases from V and 8 bases from J, with 10 bases between. Germline CDR1 is SGHTA and CDR2 is FQGNSA. This CDR3 is built from 12 residues. This table comes from immunoSEQ multiplex PCR, and its TCRdb copy is limited to in-frame clones, with some not included. This table has about 140,000 clones, 88% appearing once. Sequenced: peripheral blood. The chain joins TRBV7-2 to TRBJ1-3; D is unclear. The TCR sequence derives from a woman between 55 and 75 years old with acute or convalescent COVID-19. CDR3 DNA: TGTGCCAGCAGCGAAGTAGCAGACACCATATATTTT. Translation: CASSEVADTIYF.